This T cell receptor beta chain originates from a study of cytomegalovirus exposure and HLA in healthy donors. V shed 5 bases and J 6 bases; nucleotides not matched to a gene: 9. The CDR3 is 14 residues long. Germline CDR1 reads SGHAT; CDR2 reads FQNNGV. PCR amplification relied on 60 Vbeta primers (plus 13 Jbeta primers). The data were produced by immunoSEQ multiplex PCR, yet TCRdb's version contains in-frame clones alone and is incomplete. This table has 200,000 to 250,000 clones, around 88% appearing once. V usage is TRBV11-2 and J usage is TRBJ2-7; 8 nucleotides line up with TRBD1. Sequencing used PBMCs. This receptor was obtained from a woman in her late teens or twenties in good health and CMV-seronegative. CDR3 region: CASSHRTGNGEQYF. The CDR3 region has the DNA TGTGCCAGCAGCCACAGGACAGGGAATGGCGAGCAGTACTTC. The entire variable domain, with the rest obtained from reference TRBV11-2 and TRBJ2-7, is as follows: EAGVAQSPRYKIIEKRQSVAFWCNPISGHATLYWYQQILGQGPKLLIQFQNNGVVDDSQLPKDRFSAERLKGVDSTLKIQPAKLEDSAVYLCASSHRTGNGEQYFGPGTRLTVT.